This TCR beta chain was recovered during a study of a mutant IDH1 vaccine in newly diagnosed glioma. Study-level information: Patients were given eight vaccinations, scheduled in weeks 1, 3, 5, 7, 11, 15, 19 and 23. Antecedent treatment encompassed radiotherapy, temozolomide, or their combination; the majority received both.

Generated by immunoSEQ multiplex PCR, the TCRdb table keeps only in-frame clones and is missing some. The table includes about 44,000 clones, approximately 90% detected once. Points from the study as a whole: Immune responses arising from the vaccine appeared in approximately 93% of patients. With respect to changes in top peripheral T cell clonotypes, pseudoprogression seemed unrelated.

Regarding time point: week 23, last vaccination. Topical imiquimod was applied with each vaccine dose, which held 300 ug of mutant IDH1 20-mer peptide. A word on this clone: Its antigen remains unknown.

The sequence was collected from a man aged 50 or older with glioma. Sequencing was performed on PBMCs, taken from a glioma patient whose treatment included an IDH1 peptide vaccine.

The CDR3 loop reads CASSPRASNQPQHF. The DNA of the CDR3 is TGTGCCAGCTCACCCCGCGCCAGCAATCAGCCCCAGCATTTT. The chain uses TRBV18 and TRBJ1-5; D uncertain. The V gene lost 3 bases and the J gene lost 1 base, with 7 bases spanning the gap. Germline V CDR1 and CDR2: KGHSH, LQKENI. The CDR3 totals 14 residues.